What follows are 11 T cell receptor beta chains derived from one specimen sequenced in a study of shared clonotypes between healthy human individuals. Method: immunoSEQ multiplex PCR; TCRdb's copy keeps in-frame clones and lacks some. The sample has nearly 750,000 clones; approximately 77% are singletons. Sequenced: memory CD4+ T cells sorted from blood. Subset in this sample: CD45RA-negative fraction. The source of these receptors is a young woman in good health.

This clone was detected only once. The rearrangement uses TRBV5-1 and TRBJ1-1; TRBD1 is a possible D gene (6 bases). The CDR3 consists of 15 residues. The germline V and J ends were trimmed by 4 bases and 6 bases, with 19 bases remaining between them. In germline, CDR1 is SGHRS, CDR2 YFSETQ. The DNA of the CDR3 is TGCGCCAGCAGCCCCCAGACAGGCACAGACCCTGAAGCTTTCTTT. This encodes CASSPQTGTDPEAFF.

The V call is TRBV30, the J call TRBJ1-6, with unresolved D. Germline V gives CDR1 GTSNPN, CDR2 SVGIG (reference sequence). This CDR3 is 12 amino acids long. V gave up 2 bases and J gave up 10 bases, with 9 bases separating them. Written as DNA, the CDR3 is TGTGCCTGGAGTAGGACGGAATCACCCCTCCACTTT. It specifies CAWSRTESPLHF.

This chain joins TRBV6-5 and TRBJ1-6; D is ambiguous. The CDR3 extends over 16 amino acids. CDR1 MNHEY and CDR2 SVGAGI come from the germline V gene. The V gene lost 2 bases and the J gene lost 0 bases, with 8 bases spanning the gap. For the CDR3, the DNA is TGTGCCAGCAGTTACGAGCGAAGCTCCTATAATTCACCCCTCCACTTT. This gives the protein CASSYERSSYNSPLHF.

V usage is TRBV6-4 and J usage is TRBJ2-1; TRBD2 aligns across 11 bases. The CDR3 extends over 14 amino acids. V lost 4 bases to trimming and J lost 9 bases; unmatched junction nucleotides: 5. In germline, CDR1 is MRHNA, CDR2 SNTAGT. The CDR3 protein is CASSALAGVSEQFF. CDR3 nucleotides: TGTGCCAGCAGTGCACTAGCGGGAGTGAGTGAGCAGTTCTTC.

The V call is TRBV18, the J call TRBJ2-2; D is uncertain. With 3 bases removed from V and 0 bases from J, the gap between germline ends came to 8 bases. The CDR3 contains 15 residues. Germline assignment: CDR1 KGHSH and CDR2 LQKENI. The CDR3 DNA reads TGTGCCAGCTCACCCTCAGACACGAACACCGGGGAGCTGTTTTTT. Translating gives CASSPSDTNTGELFF.

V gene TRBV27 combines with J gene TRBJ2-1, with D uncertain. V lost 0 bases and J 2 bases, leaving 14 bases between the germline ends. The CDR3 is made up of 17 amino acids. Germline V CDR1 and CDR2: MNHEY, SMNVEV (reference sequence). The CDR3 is CASSLSFLGSTYNEQFF. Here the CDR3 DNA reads TGTGCCAGCAGTTTATCCTTCCTGGGAAGCACCTACAATGAGCAGTTCTTC.

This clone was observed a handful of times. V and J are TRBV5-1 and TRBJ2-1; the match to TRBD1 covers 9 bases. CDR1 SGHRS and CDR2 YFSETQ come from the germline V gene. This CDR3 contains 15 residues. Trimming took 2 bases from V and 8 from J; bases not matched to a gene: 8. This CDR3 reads CASSFGDRDFHEQFF. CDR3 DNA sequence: TGCGCCAGCAGCTTTGGGGACAGGGATTTCCATGAGCAGTTCTTC.

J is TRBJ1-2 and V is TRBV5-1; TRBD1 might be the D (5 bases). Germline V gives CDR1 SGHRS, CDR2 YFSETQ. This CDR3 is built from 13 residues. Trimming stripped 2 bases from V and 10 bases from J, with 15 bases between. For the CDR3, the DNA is TGCGCCAGCAGCTTTGGGCAGGGACCTGACTACACCTTC. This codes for CASSFGQGPDYTF.

The CDR3 DNA sequence: TGTGCCAGCAGTGAAAGGCTAGGGGGCGGCCCTGAAGCTTTCTTT. It encodes CASSERLGGGPEAFF. This chain joins TRBV25-1 and TRBJ1-1; 7 positions agree with TRBD1. The V segment lost 2 bases and the J segment 6 bases; nucleotides outside the gene matches: 9. The CDR3 has 15 residues. Per germline, CDR1 MGHDK and CDR2 SYGVNS. Full variable domain (remainder filled in from reference TRBV25-1 and TRBJ1-1): EADIYQTPRYLVIGTGKKITLECSQTMGHDKMYWYQQDPGMELHLIHYSYGVNSTEKGDLSSESTVSRIRTEHFPLTLESARPSHTSQYLCASSERLGGGPEAFFGQGTRLTVV.

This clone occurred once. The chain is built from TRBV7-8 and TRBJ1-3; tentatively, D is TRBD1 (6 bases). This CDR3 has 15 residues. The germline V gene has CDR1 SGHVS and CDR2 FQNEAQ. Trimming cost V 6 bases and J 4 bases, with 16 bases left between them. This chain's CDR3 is CASRIRTGSGNTIYF. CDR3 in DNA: TGTGCCAGCAGAATCCGAACAGGGTCCGGAAACACCATATATTTT. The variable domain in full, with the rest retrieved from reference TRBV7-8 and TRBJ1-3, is GAGVSQSPRYKVAKRGQDVALRCDPISGHVSLFWYQQALGQGPEFLTYFQNEAQLDKSGLPSDRFFAERPEGSVSTLKIQRTQQEDSAVYLCASRIRTGSGNTIYFGEGSWLTVV.

CDR3 sequence reads: CASSELAGGRTDTQYF. The CDR3 region has the DNA TGTGCCAGCAGTGAGCTAGCGGGAGGCCGCACAGATACGCAGTATTTT. The chain recombines TRBV25-1 with TRBJ2-3, with 11 bases aligning to TRBD2. V lost 3 bases, J lost 1 base, and 3 bases stayed unmatched. CDR3 length: 16 residues. Germline V gene lookup returns CDR1 MGHDK and CDR2 SYGVNS.